One sample yielded the 27 T cell receptor beta chains listed below, sequenced in a study of CD8 T cells in ankylosing spondylitis (dated by TCRdb to about 2017). Library creation used 5' RACE. TCRdb records Illumina HiSeq 2500 as the sequencer. In TCRdb, the public reads were trimmed at Q25 with fastp and aligned with MiXCR, with productive beta chains retained. All rows with the same CDR3 protein become a single entry with the most common DNA and genes. The sample data list approximately 90,000 distinct CDR3 sequences, and roughly 8% of these were observed just once. The top ten clonotypes cover 8.5% to 10% of the sample. The sequencing sample was made of blood, either unsorted or a sorted T cell fraction (not recorded which). The receptors stem from a male donor with ankylosing spondylitis or in good health (not recorded which).

The gene calls are TRBV7-2 and TRBJ1-2, with unresolved D. The CDR3 spans 16 residues. CDR1 and CDR2 from the germline V gene are SGHTA and FQGNSA. With 8 bases removed from V and 7 bases from J, the gap between germline ends came to 26 bases. In DNA, the CDR3 is TGTGCCAGCGTCTCCCAACTGGGTACCGGGTATAGTGGCTACACCTTC. As protein: CASVSQLGTGYSGYTF.

This clonotype was counted at least ten times. The chain uses TRBV19 and TRBJ2-1; 14 nucleotides agree with TRBD2. The CDR3 contains 20 residues. Trimming at V came to 5 bases and at J to 4 bases, leaving 16 bases not matched to a gene. CDR1 LNHDA and CDR2 SQIVND come from the germline V gene (reference sequence). The CDR3 nucleotides are TGTGCCAGTAGTTACCCTCGGACTAGCGGGAGGCCTACCACTTACAATGAGCAGTTCTTC. Encoded protein: CASSYPRTSGRPTTYNEQFF.

This clonotype has ten or more counts. The rearrangement uses TRBV12-3 or TRBV12-4 and TRBJ1-3; D gene uncertain. This CDR3 region has 14 residues. V was clipped by 6 bases and J by 0 bases, with 9 bases between them. CDR3 nucleotide sequence: TGTGCCAGCAGGGAGGCAGGCTCTGGAAACACCATATATTTT. It is translated as CASREAGSGNTIYF.

V gene TRBV4-3 combines with J gene TRBJ2-7; 11 bases match TRBD1. CDR3 length: 15 residues. Germline V gene data show CDR1 as LGHNA and CDR2 as YSLEER. J was trimmed by 4 bases and V by 2 bases; bases with no gene match: 4. The CDR3 reads CASSQLGTGGYEQYF. The CDR3 DNA sequence: TGCGCCAGCAGCCAACTCGGGACAGGGGGTTACGAGCAGTACTTC.

This clonotype was seen at least ten times. The V and J genes are TRBV21-1 and TRBJ2-4; TRBD1 is the table's D call and was not checked against the DNA. TRBV21-1 is termed a pseudogene. The CDR3 contains 15 residues. CDR3 region: CASPGNTLAKNIQYF. DNA of the CDR3: TGTGCCAGTCCGGGTAACACATTGGCCAAAAACATTCAGTACTTC.

This clonotype turned up a few times. V is TRBV9 and J is TRBJ2-1, with 7 bases that match TRBD1. Germline V gene sequence: CDR1 SGDLS, CDR2 YYNGEE. The ends lost 3 bases at V and 6 bases at J; junction bases unmatched: 9. There are 15 residues in the CDR3. The CDR3 bases are TGTGCCAGCAGCGCGGGACAGTTCTCAGTCAATGAGCAGTTCTTC. It codes for CASSAGQFSVNEQFF.

This clonotype was seen many times. J is TRBJ2-7 and V is TRBV5-1; TRBD2 agrees at 12 bases. This CDR3 spans 17 amino acids. Unmatched junction bases numbered 7, after V lost 0 bases and J lost 3 bases. Germline V gene data show CDR1 as SGHRS and CDR2 as YFSETQ. As DNA, the CDR3 is TGCGCCAGCAGCTTGGCCCTAGAGACTAGCGGGAGCTACGAGCAGTACTTC. Encoded protein: CASSLALETSGSYEQYF.

This clonotype was recorded many times. The chain couples TRBV7-8 to TRBJ2-2; no reliable D call. The CDR3 is made up of 13 amino acids. Trimming shortened V by 4 bases and J by 2 bases, and 5 bases separated the two germline ends. Germline V gene lookup returns CDR1 SGHVS and CDR2 FQNEAQ. The CDR3 protein is CASSSTNTGELFF. The CDR3 nucleotides are TGTGCCAGCAGCTCGACAAACACCGGGGAGCTGTTTTTT.

This clonotype was counted many times. This chain connects TRBV4-3 to TRBJ2-5; 8 bases match TRBD2. Losses at the gene ends were 4 bases for V and 1 base for J; bases not matched to a gene: 8. The CDR3 runs to 16 residues. Germline loops: CDR1 LGHNA, CDR2 YSLEER. CDR3 sequence: CASSLGLAESQETQYF. CDR3 sequence (DNA): TGCGCCAGCAGCCTCGGACTAGCAGAGAGCCAAGAGACCCAGTACTTC.

This clonotype was observed a few times. The V and J genes are TRBV10-1 and TRBJ2-3; D perhaps matches TRBD2 (5 bases). Germline values: CDR1 WNHNN, CDR2 SYGVQD (reference sequence). The CDR3 consists of 15 residues. V dropped 6 bases and J dropped 3 bases, with 16 bases sitting between them. CDR3 sequence: CASSAAAGATDTQYF. Here the CDR3 DNA reads TGCGCCAGCAGCGCCGCCGCGGGTGCGACAGATACGCAGTATTTT.

This clonotype occurred many times. This rearrangement joins TRBV5-1 to TRBJ1-2; D uncertain. V was clipped by 0 bases and J by 8 bases, with 23 bases between them. The CDR3 length is 17 residues. The germline V gene has CDR1 SGHRS and CDR2 YFSETQ. The CDR3 DNA reads TGCGCCAGCAGCTTGGAGGGTTCGTTAGGTGGATTAATCGGCTACACCTTC. Protein product: CASSLEGSLGGLIGYTF.

This clonotype was observed many times. The chain employs TRBV18 and TRBJ1-5; 7 nucleotides align to TRBD1. V trimming: 1 base; J trimming: 5 bases; junction bases outside the gene matches: 2. In germline, CDR1 is KGHSH, CDR2 LQKENI. The CDR3 has 14 residues. CDR3 in amino acids: CASSPRQGDQPQHF. In nucleotides, the CDR3 is TGTGCCAGCTCACCACGGCAGGGGGATCAGCCCCAGCATTTT. The whole variable domain, filled in from reference TRBV18 and TRBJ1-5, reads NAGVMQNPRHLVRRRGQEARLRCSPMKGHSHVYWYRQLPEEGLKFMVYLQKENIIDESGMPKERFSAEFPKEGPSILRIQQVVRGDSAAYFCASSPRQGDQPQHFGDGTRLSIL.

This clonotype was seen at least ten times. This chain links TRBV7-8 with TRBJ2-1, with a possible D match to TRBD1 (6 bases). V was cut by 1 base and J by 5 bases, with 15 bases left in between. The CDR3 is 16 residues long. Per germline, CDR1 SGHVS and CDR2 FQNEAQ. The CDR3 sequence is CASSLVRWGPNNEQFF. The CDR3 DNA reads as TGTGCCAGCAGCTTAGTCCGCTGGGGGCCAAACAATGAGCAGTTCTTC.

This clonotype was detected many times. The rearrangement uses TRBV6-6 and TRBJ2-5; D possibly corresponds to TRBD2 (6 bases). In germline, CDR1 is MNHNY, CDR2 SVGAGI (reference sequence). CDR3 length equals 12 residues. Trimming left V 0 bases short and J 9 bases short, with 8 bases between. The CDR3 loop is CASSYSGEAQYF. The CDR3 DNA reads as TGTGCCAGCAGTTACTCGGGGGAGGCCCAGTACTTC.

This clonotype was seen more than once but under ten times. The V gene is TRBV27, the J gene TRBJ2-1; the match to TRBD2 covers 7 bases. Trimming at V came to 5 bases and at J to 3 bases, leaving 4 bases not matched to a gene. The CDR3 is 14 amino acids. Germline V lookup: CDR1 MNHEY, CDR2 SMNVEV (reference sequence). CDR3 nucleotides: TGTGCCAGCAGTCTAGGACTAGACTACAATGAGCAGTTCTTC. Translation gives CASSLGLDYNEQFF.

This clonotype appeared many times. The chain joins TRBV29-1 to TRBJ2-1, with TRBD1 identical over 8 bases. Germline CDR1 and CDR2: SQVTM and ANQGSEA. Trimming took 3 bases from V and 9 from J; bases not matched to a gene: 10. The CDR3 length is 14 residues. CDR3 protein: CSVDLTGAAGEQFF. The DNA of the CDR3 is TGCAGCGTTGATCTGACAGGGGCGGCGGGTGAGCAGTTCTTC.

At least ten counts were recorded for this clonotype. This sequence joins TRBV28 and TRBJ2-2; 8 nucleotides agree with TRBD1. This CDR3 is built from 15 residues. The germline CDR1 and CDR2 sequences are MDHEN and SYDVKM. Unmatched junction bases numbered 8, after V lost 6 bases and J lost 5 bases. DNA for the CDR3: TGTGCCAGCAGGGATCGGACAGGGTTAACCGGGGAGCTGTTTTTT. It encodes CASRDRTGLTGELFF.

This clonotype was found many times. The chain links TRBV20-1 to TRBJ1-5, with D hard to call. CDR1 and CDR2 from the germline V gene are DFQATT and SNEGSKA (reference sequence). This CDR3 is 14 amino acids long. Trimming pared 0 bases from V and 9 bases from J, leaving 15 bases between. The CDR3 DNA sequence: TGCAGTGCTAGAGATGTGGGCCCTCCTTGGCCCCAGCATTTT. Encoded protein: CSARDVGPPWPQHF.

This clonotype came up many times. The genes are TRBV6-1 and TRBJ1-4; D is possibly TRBD1 (6 bases). The V end lost 6 bases, the J end lost 2 bases, and 10 bases lay between the germline ends. There are 14 residues in the CDR3. CDR1 and CDR2 (germline): MNHNS, SASEGT. CDR3 DNA sequence: TGTGCCAGCAGAGAAACAGGGACTAATGAAAAACTGTTTTTT. Translating gives CASRETGTNEKLFF.

This clonotype has a count of ten or more. This chain links TRBV10-3 with TRBJ2-2; D not certain. The length of the CDR3 is 10 residues. V dropped 8 bases and J dropped 6 bases, with 4 bases sitting between them. Per germline, CDR1 ENHRY and CDR2 SYGVKD. Here the CDR3 reads CAIGAGELFF. For the CDR3, the DNA is TGTGCCATCGGGGCCGGGGAGCTGTTTTTT.

The table lists this clonotype with many counts. The chain joins TRBV4-2 to TRBJ2-2; possibly TRBD1 for D (5 bases). CDR3 length equals 13 residues. V was shortened by 4 bases and J by 6 bases, with 9 bases between the two germline ends. Germline loops: CDR1 LGHNA, CDR2 YNFKEQ. The CDR3 here is CASSPQGSGELFF. The CDR3 bases are TGTGCCAGCAGCCCTCAGGGTTCCGGGGAGCTGTTTTTT.

This clonotype has a count of ten or more. This sequence joins TRBV7-8 and TRBJ1-6; D remains ambiguous. The CDR3 runs 15 residues. Germline CDR1 is SGHVS and CDR2 is FQNEAQ. V lost 0 bases, J lost 7 bases, and 10 bases lay in between. The CDR3: CASSLALGGNSPLHF. In DNA, the CDR3 is TGTGCCAGCAGCTTAGCGCTAGGAGGAAATTCACCCCTCCACTTT.

This clonotype was detected many times. V is TRBV7-2 and J is TRBJ2-5; no clear D gene. CDR3 length: 12 residues. Trimming took off 5 bases at V and 5 bases at J, with 9 bases between the two ends. In germline, CDR1 is SGHTA, CDR2 FQGNSA. DNA for the CDR3: TGTGCCAGCAGCCGCGCTTATGAGACCCAGTACTTC. Amino acid sequence: CASSRAYETQYF.

This clonotype was picked up many times. The chain combines TRBV11-2 with TRBJ2-3, with a weak D call TRBD2 (6 bases). Between the trimmed V and J ends, which lost 4 bases and 2 bases, there was a span of 13 bases. Germline values: CDR1 SGHAT, CDR2 FQNNGV. The CDR3 is made up of 15 amino acids. The CDR3 region is CASSWPGEFTDTQYF. The CDR3 DNA reads as TGTGCCAGCAGCTGGCCGGGAGAATTCACAGATACGCAGTATTTT.

This clonotype was seen ten or more times. The gene calls are TRBV7-9 and TRBJ2-1, with TRBD2 as a possible D gene (5 bases). This CDR3 comprises 17 residues. The V end was cut by 5 bases, the J end by 0 bases, with 17 bases between. Germline assignment: CDR1 SEHNR and CDR2 FQNEAQ (reference sequence). Here the CDR3 reads CASSRTTSPSSYNEQFF. The CDR3 DNA sequence: TGTGCCAGCAGCCGCACCACTAGTCCCAGCTCCTACAATGAGCAGTTCTTC.

This clonotype showed up many times. The J gene is TRBJ1-1, the V gene TRBV6-4, with a tentative D call TRBD1 (5 bases). CDR1 and CDR2 from the germline V gene are MRHNA and SNTAGT. This CDR3 is built from 12 residues. V was clipped by 6 bases and J by 7 bases, with 12 bases between them. The CDR3 nucleotides read TGTGCCAGCAGGTTTCGGGACGGTGAAGCTTTCTTT. The encoded protein is CASRFRDGEAFF.

The sample holds many counts of this clonotype. The V and J genes are TRBV2 and TRBJ1-3; maybe TRBD1 (5 bases). The CDR3 loop spans 16 amino acids. Germline lookup yields CDR1 SNHLY and CDR2 FYNNEI. V lost 5 bases, J lost 0 bases, and 14 bases lay in between. Here the CDR3 reads CASSPGTGFSGNTIYF. The CDR3 DNA sequence: TGTGCCAGCAGTCCCGGGACGGGTTTCTCTGGAAACACCATATATTTT.